Here is one TCR beta chain with its context. The V and J ends lost 2 bases and 5 bases respectively, with 9 bases between them. The length of the CDR3 is 14 residues. Germline assignment: CDR1 SSHAT and CDR2 FNYEAQ (reference sequence). The data are from a study of cytomegalovirus exposure and HLA in healthy donors. The PCR had 60 Vbeta and 13 Jbeta primers. Clones were sequenced by immunoSEQ multiplex PCR, and TCRdb holds only the in-frame ones, with some missing. The data hold about 110,000 clones, with 65% to 80% observed a single time. This TCR came from a woman aged 35 to 49 in good health and CMV-seronegative. The rearrangement joins TRBV7-7 to TRBJ2-2; tentative D call: TRBD1 (5 bases). The source material was PBMCs. In DNA, the CDR3 is TGTGCCAGCAGCTTAACCAGGGATACCGGGGAGCTGTTTTTT. Translation: CASSLTRDTGELFF.